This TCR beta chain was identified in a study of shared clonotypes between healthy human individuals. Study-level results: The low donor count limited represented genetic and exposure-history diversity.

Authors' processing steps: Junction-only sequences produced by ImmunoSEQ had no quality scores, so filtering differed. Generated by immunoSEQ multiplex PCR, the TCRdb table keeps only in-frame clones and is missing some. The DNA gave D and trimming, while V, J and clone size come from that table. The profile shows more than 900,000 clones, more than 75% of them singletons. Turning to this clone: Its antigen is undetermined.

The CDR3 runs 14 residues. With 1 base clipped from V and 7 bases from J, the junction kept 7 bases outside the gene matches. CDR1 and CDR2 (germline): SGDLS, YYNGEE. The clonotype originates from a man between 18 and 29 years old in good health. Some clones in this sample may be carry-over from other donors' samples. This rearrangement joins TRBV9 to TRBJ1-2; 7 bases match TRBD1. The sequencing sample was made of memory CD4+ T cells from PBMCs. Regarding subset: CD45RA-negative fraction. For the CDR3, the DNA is TGTGCCAGCAGCGTAAACGACAGGGAGGTTGGCTACACCTTC. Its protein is CASSVNDREVGYTF. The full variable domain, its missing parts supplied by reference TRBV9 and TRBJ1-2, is DSGVTQTPKHLITATGQRVTLRCSPRSGDLSVYWYQQSLDQGLQFLIQYYNGEERAKGNILERFSAQQFPDLHSELNLSSLELGDSALYFCASSVNDREVGYTFGSGTRLTVV.